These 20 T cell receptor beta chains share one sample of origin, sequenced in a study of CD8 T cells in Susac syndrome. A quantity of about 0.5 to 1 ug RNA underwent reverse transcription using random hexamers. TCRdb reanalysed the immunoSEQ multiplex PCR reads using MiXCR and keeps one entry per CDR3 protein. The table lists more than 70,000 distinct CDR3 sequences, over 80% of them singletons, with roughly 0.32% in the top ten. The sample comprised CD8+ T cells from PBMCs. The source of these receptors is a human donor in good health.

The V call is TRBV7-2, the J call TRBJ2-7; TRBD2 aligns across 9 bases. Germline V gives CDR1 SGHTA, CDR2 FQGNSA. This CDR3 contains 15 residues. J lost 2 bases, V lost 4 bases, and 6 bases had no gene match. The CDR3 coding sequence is TGTGCCAGCAGCTCTCTAGCGGGGAGAACCTACGAGCAGTACTTC. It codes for CASSSLAGRTYEQYF. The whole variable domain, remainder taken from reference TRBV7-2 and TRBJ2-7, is GAGVSQSPSNKVTEKGKDVELRCDPISGHTALYWYRQSLGQGLEFLIYFQGNSAPDKSGLPSDRFSAERTGGSVSTLTIQRTQQEDSAVYLCASSSLAGRTYEQYFGPGTRLTVT.

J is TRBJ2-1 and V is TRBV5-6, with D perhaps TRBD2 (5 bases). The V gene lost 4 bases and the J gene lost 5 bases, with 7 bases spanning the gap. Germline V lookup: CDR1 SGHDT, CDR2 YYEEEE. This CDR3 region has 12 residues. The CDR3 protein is CASSRGDNEQFF. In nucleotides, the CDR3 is TGTGCCAGCAGCCGGGGAGACAATGAGCAGTTCTTC.

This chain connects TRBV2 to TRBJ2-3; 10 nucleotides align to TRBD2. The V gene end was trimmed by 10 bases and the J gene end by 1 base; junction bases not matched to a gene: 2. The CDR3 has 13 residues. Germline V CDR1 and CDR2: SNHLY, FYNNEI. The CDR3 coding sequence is TGTGCCACTCTAGCGGGGGGCACAGATACGCAGTATTTT. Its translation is CATLAGGTDTQYF.

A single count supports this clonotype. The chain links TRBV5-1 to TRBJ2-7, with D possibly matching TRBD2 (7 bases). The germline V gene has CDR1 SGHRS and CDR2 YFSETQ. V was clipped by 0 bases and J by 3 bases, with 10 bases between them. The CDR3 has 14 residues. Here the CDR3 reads CASSLAGDYYEQYF. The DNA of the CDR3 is TGCGCCAGCAGCTTGGCAGGGGACTACTACGAGCAGTACTTC. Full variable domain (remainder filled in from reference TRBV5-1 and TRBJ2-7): KAGVTQTPRYLIKTRGQQVTLSCSPISGHRSVSWYQQTPGQGLQFLFEYFSETQRNKGNFPGRFSGRQFSNSRSEMNVSTLELGDSALYLCASSLAGDYYEQYFGPGTRLTVT.

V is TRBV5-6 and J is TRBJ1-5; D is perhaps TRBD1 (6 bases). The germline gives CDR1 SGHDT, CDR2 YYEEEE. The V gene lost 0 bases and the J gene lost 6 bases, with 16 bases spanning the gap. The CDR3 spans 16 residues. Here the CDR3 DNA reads TGTGCCAGCAGCTTGGGGATGGGGGGGCTAGGTCAGCCCCAGCATTTT. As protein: CASSLGMGGLGQPQHF.

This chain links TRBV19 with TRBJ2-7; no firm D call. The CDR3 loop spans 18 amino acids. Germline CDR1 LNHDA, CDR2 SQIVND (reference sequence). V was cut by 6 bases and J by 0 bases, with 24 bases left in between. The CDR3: CASSITTSRPYSSYEQYF. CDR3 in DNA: TGTGCCAGTAGCATCACTACCAGCCGGCCCTACTCCTCCTACGAGCAGTACTTC.

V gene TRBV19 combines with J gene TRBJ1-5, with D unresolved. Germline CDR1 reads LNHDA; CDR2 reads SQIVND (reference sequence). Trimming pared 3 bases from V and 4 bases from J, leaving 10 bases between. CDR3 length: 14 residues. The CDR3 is CASSMGPVNQPQHF. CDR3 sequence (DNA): TGTGCCAGTAGTATGGGTCCGGTTAATCAGCCCCAGCATTTT. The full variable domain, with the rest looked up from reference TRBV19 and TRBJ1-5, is DGGITQSPKYLFRKEGQNVTLSCEQNLNHDAMYWYRQDPGQGLRLIYYSQIVNDFQKGDIAEGYSVSREKKESFPLTVTSAQKNPTAFYLCASSMGPVNQPQHFGDGTRLSIL.

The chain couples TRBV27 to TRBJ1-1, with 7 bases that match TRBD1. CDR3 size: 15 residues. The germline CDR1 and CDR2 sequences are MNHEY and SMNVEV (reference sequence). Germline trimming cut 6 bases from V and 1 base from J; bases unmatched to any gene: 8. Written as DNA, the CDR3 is TGTGCCAGCAGAGTAGAAGCAGGGGGGAACACTGAAGCTTTCTTT. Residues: CASRVEAGGNTEAFF.

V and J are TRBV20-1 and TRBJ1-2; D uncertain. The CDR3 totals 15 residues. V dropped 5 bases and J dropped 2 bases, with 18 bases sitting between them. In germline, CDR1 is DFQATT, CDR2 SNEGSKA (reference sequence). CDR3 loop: CSAPTWKVPNYGYTF. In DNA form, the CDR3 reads TGCAGTGCTCCCACGTGGAAGGTCCCCAACTATGGCTACACCTTC.

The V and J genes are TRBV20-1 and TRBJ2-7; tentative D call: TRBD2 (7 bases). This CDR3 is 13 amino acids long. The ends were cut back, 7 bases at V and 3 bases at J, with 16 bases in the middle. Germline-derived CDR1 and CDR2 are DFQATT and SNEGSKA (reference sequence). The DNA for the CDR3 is TGCAGTGTCCGCGGGGGCAGCCTCTACGAGCAGTACTTC. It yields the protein CSVRGGSLYEQYF.

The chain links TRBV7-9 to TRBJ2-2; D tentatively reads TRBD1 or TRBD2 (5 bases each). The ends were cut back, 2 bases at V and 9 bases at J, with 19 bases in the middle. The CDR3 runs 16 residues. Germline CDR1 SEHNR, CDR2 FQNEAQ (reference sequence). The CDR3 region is CASSLSRGRRIWELFF. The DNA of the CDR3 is TGTGCCAGCAGCTTAAGTAGGGGACGGCGCATCTGGGAGCTGTTTTTT.

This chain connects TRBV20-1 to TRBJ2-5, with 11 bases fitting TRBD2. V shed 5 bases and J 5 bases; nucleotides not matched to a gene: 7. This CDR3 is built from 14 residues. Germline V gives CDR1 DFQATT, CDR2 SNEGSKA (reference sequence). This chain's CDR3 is CSAFRLAGTETQYF. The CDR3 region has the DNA TGCAGTGCTTTTAGACTAGCGGGGACGGAGACCCAGTACTTC.

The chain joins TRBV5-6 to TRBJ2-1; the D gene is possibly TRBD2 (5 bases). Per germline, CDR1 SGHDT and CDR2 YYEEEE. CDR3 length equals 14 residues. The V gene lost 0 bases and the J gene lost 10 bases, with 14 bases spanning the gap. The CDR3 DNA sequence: TGTGCCAGCAGCTTGGGGACTTCCCGGAAGGAGCAGTTCTTC. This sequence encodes CASSLGTSRKEQFF.

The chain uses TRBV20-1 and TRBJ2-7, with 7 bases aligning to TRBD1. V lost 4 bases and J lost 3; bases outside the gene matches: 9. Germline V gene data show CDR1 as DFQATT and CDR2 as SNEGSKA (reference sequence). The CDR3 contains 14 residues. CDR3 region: CSAKRIGQVYEQYF. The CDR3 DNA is TGCAGTGCTAAAAGAATAGGACAGGTCTACGAGCAGTACTTC.

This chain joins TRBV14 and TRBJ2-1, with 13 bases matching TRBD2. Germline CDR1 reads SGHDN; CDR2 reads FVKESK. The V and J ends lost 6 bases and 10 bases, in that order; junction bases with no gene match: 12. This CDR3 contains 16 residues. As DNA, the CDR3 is TGTGCCAGCAGTCTTAGACTAGCGGGGGGCCACGAAGAGCAGTTCTTC. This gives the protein CASSLRLAGGHEEQFF.

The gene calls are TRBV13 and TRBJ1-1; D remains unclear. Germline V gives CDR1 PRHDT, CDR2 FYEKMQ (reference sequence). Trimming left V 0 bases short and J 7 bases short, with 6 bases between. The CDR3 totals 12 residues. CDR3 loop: CASSLGSLEAFF. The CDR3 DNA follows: TGTGCCAGCAGCTTAGGGTCACTTGAAGCTTTCTTT.

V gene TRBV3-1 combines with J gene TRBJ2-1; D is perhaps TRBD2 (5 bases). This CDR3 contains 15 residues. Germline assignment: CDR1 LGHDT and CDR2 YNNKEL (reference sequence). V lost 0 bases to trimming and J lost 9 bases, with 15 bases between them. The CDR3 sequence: CASSQDPGSPGEQFF. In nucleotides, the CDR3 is TGTGCCAGCAGCCAAGATCCGGGGTCCCCGGGTGAGCAGTTCTTC.

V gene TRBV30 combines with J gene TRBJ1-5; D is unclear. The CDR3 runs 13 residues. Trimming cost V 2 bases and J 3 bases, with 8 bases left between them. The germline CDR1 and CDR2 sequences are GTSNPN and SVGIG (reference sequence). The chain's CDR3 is CAWSIGANQPQHF. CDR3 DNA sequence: TGTGCCTGGAGTATCGGAGCCAATCAGCCCCAGCATTTT.

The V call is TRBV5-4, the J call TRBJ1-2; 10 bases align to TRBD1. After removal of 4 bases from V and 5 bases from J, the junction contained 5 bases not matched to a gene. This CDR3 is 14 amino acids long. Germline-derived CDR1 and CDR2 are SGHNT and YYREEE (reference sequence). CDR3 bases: TGTGCCAGCAGCCAGACAGGGGGCGGGTATGGCTACACCTTC. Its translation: CASSQTGGGYGYTF.

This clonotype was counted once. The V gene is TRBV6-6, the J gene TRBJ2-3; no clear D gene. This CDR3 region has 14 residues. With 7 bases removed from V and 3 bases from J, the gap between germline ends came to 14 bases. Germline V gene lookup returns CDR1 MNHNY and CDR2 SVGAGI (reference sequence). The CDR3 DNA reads TGTGCCAGCAATGGTCCGAGTAGGACAGATACGCAGTATTTT. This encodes CASNGPSRTDTQYF.